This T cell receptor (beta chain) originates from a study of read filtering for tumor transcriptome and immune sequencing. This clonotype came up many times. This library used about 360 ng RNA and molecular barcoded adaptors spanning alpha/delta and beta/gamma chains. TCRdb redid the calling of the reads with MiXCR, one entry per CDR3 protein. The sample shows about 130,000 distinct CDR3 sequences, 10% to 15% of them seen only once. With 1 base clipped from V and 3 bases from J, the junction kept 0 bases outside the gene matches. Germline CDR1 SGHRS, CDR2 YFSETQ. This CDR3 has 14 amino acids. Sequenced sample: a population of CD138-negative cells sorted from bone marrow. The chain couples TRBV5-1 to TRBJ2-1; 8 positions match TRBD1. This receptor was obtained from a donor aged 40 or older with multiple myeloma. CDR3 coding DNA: TGCGCCAGCAGCTTGACAGGGGGCTACAATGAGCAGTTCTTC. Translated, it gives CASSLTGGYNEQFF.